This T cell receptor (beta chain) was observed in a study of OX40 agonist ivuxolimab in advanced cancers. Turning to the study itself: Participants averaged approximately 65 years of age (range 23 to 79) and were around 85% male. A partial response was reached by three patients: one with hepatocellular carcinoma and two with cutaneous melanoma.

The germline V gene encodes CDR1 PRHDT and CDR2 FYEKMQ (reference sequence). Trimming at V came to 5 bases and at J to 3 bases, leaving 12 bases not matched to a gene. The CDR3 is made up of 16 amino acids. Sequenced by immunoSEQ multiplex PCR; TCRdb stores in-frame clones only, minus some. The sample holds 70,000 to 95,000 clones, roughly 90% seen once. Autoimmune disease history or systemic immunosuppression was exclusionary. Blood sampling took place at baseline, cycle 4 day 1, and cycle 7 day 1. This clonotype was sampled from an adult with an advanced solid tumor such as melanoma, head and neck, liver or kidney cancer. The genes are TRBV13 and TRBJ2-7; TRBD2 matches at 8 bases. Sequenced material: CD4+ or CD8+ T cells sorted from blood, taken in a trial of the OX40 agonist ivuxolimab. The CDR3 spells CASSRKKTSAHYEQYF. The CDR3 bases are TGTGCCAGCAGCCGAAAGAAGACTAGCGCCCACTACGAGCAGTACTTC.